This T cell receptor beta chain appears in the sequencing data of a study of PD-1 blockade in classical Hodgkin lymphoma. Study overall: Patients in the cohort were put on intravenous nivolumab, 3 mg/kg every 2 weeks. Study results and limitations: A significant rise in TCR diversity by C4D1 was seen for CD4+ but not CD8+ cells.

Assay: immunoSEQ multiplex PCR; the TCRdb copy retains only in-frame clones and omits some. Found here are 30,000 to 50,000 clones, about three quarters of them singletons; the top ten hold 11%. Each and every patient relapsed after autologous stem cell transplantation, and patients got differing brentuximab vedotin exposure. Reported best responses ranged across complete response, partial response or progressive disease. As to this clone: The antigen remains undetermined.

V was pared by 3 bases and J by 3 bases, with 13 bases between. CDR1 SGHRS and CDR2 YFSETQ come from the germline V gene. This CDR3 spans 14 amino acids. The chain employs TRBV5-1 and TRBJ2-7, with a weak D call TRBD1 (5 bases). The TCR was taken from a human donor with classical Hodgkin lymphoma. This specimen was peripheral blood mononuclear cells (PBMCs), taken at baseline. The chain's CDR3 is CASSSRPDSYEQYF. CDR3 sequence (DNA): TGCGCCAGCAGCTCCCGACCCGACAGCTACGAGCAGTACTTC.